The 18 T cell receptor beta chains presented below share a single source sample, sequenced in a study of siplizumab effects on memory and regulatory T cells. The data were produced by immunoSEQ multiplex PCR, yet TCRdb's version contains in-frame clones alone and is incomplete. The profile shows about 72,000 clones, roughly nine tenths of them singletons. What was sequenced was CD8+ T cells sorted from blood. The receptor source for this set is a human donor in good health.

This rearrangement joins TRBV2 to TRBJ2-2; no clear D. Trimming cost V 1 base and J 7 bases, with 1 base left between them. The length of the CDR3 is 11 residues. The germline V gene encodes CDR1 SNHLY and CDR2 FYNNEI. The CDR3 DNA reads TGTGCCAGCAGTGAAGGCGGGGAGCTGTTTTTT. It specifies CASSEGGELFF. The complete variable domain, with remaining parts taken from reference TRBV2 and TRBJ2-2, reads EPEVTQTPSHQVTQMGQEVILRCVPISNHLYFYWYRQILGQKVEFLVSFYNNEISEKSEIFDDQFSVERPDGSNFTLKIRSTKLEDSAMYFCASSEGGELFFGEGSRLTVL.

The chain carries TRBV19 and TRBJ1-2; a weak D match, TRBD1 (6 bases). Per germline, CDR1 LNHDA and CDR2 SQIVND (reference sequence). The CDR3 consists of 15 residues. Trimming removed 7 bases from V and 2 bases from J, with 17 bases in between. CDR3 bases: TGTGCCAGTACCCTAGGGGGGAGAGACAACTATGGCTACACCTTC. It encodes CASTLGGRDNYGYTF.

The gene calls are TRBV29-1 and TRBJ2-1, with 14 nucleotides matching TRBD2. Germline V CDR1 and CDR2: SQVTM, ANQGSEA. This CDR3 has 19 amino acids. The V segment lost 6 bases and the J segment 0 bases; nucleotides outside the gene matches: 13. The CDR3, as DNA: TGCAGCGTACACCTTATGGGACTAGCGGGAGTAGGCTCCTACAATGAGCAGTTCTTC. Its translation: CSVHLMGLAGVGSYNEQFF.

The count of this clone is one. The genes are TRBV6-5 and TRBJ2-5; a weak D match, TRBD1 (5 bases). V was shortened by 7 bases and J by 2 bases, with 11 bases between the two germline ends. Germline CDR1 is MNHEY and CDR2 is SVGAGI. The CDR3 has 13 amino acids. CDR3 residues: CASTPGIQETQYF. The CDR3 nucleotides read TGTGCCAGCACCCCAGGGATTCAAGAGACCCAGTACTTC.

The chain recombines TRBV6-5 with TRBJ1-2; D possibly corresponds to TRBD1 (5 bases). The CDR3 totals 14 residues. V lost 4 bases and J 7 bases, leaving 16 bases between the germline ends. CDR1 MNHEY and CDR2 SVGAGI come from the germline V gene. This CDR3 is CASSFTGAWAGYTF. CDR3 sequence (DNA): TGTGCCAGCAGTTTCACCGGGGCGTGGGCTGGCTACACCTTC.

This chain uses TRBV4-1 with TRBJ2-7, with D perhaps TRBD2 (6 bases). From germline, CDR1 is MGHRA and CDR2 YSYEKL. This CDR3 contains 17 residues. Trimming shortened V by 4 bases and J by 3 bases, and 22 bases separated the two germline ends. CDR3 residues: CASSPFGLGTGDYEQYF. In nucleotides, the CDR3 is TGCGCCAGCAGCCCATTTGGGCTAGGGACGGGAGACTACGAGCAGTACTTC.

The V and J genes are TRBV10-2 and TRBJ1-1; a possible D gene is TRBD1 (6 bases). The CDR3 is 15 amino acids. Germline assignment: CDR1 WSHSY and CDR2 SAAADI. Trimming took off 4 bases at V and 3 bases at J, with 15 bases between the two ends. The CDR3 loop reads CASSGLQGMDTEAFF. The CDR3 DNA is TGCGCCAGCAGTGGCCTACAGGGAATGGACACTGAAGCTTTCTTT.

The V call is TRBV6-5, the J call TRBJ2-2; TRBD1 matches 8 bases. V trimming: 5 bases; J trimming: 2 bases; junction bases outside the gene matches: 4. Germline values: CDR1 MNHEY, CDR2 SVGAGI. This CDR3 has 15 residues. This chain's CDR3 is CASSPGTGNTGELFF. The CDR3 nucleotides read TGTGCCAGCAGTCCCGGGACAGGAAACACCGGGGAGCTGTTTTTT.

This chain links TRBV14 with TRBJ2-2; the D gene is possibly TRBD2 (6 bases). The ends were cut back, 4 bases at V and 4 bases at J, with 13 bases in the middle. The CDR3 covers 15 residues. The germline V gene encodes CDR1 SGHDN and CDR2 FVKESK. For the CDR3, the DNA is TGTGCCAGCAGCCCTCCGGGGGACGTCACCGGGGAGCTGTTTTTT. Protein product: CASSPPGDVTGELFF.

This sequence joins TRBV29-1 and TRBJ1-5, with TRBD1 matching over 7 bases. CDR3 length: 14 amino acids. CDR1 is SQVTM and CDR2 is ANQGSEA in the germline V gene. Unmatched junction bases numbered 4, after V lost 5 bases and J lost 0 bases. DNA for the CDR3: TGCAGCGTTCGGGACAGCTATAGCAATCAGCCCCAGCATTTT. It encodes CSVRDSYSNQPQHF.

The J gene is TRBJ2-1, the V gene TRBV12-5; D remains ambiguous. This CDR3 comprises 13 residues. The V gene lost 5 bases and the J gene lost 6 bases, with 11 bases spanning the gap. Germline V CDR1 and CDR2: LGHNT, FRNRAP. CDR3 loop: CASGPAEVNEQFF. The CDR3 DNA sequence: TGTGCTAGTGGTCCAGCAGAGGTCAATGAGCAGTTCTTC.

V usage is TRBV11-3 and J usage is TRBJ2-7; D not resolved. V lost 1 base and J 5 bases, leaving 3 bases between the germline ends. The CDR3 covers 11 residues. From germline, CDR1 is SGHNT and CDR2 YENEEA. The CDR3: CASSLGNEQYF. The CDR3 region has the DNA TGTGCCAGCAGCTTAGGTAACGAGCAGTACTTC.

This clone is a singleton in its sample. The chain combines TRBV10-2 with TRBJ2-7; D is tentatively TRBD1 or TRBD2 (6 bases each). This CDR3 region has 13 residues. Germline-derived CDR1 and CDR2 are WSHSY and SAAADI. Between the trimmed V and J ends, which lost 6 bases and 3 bases, there was a span of 12 bases. The CDR3 protein is CASSAGHDYEQYF. For the CDR3, the DNA is TGCGCCAGCAGCGCGGGACACGACTACGAGCAGTACTTC.

The rearrangement links TRBV7-9 to TRBJ1-2; tentative D call: TRBD1 (5 bases). The CDR3 contains 13 residues. Germline V gives CDR1 SEHNR, CDR2 FQNEAQ (reference sequence). V shed 7 bases and J shed 4 bases, with 13 bases lying between them. The CDR3 region has the DNA TGTGCCAGCACCCTAGTGGGGGGCTATGGCTACACCTTC. Protein sequence: CASTLVGGYGYTF. The full variable domain, its missing parts supplied by reference TRBV7-9 and TRBJ1-2, is DTGVSQNPRHKITKRGQNVTFRCDPISEHNRLYWYRQTLGQGPEFLTYFQNEAQLEKSRLLSDRFSAERPKGSFSTLEIQRTEQGDSAMYLCASTLVGGYGYTFGSGTRLTVV.

The CDR3 nucleotides read TGTGCCATCAGTGAGTCCGTCGGTCAGCCCCAGCATTTT. This translates into CAISESVGQPQHF. V is TRBV10-3 and J is TRBJ1-5; D is uncertain. Between the trimmed V and J ends, which lost 0 bases and 6 bases, there was a span of 6 bases. The CDR3 is 13 residues long. CDR1 and CDR2 (germline): ENHRY, SYGVKD.

The V call is TRBV13, the J call TRBJ1-1, with D tentatively TRBD1 (5 bases). The CDR3 loop spans 14 amino acids. Germline assignment: CDR1 PRHDT and CDR2 FYEKMQ (reference sequence). V was cut by 5 bases and J by 6 bases, with 16 bases left in between. The CDR3 is CASSPMGLRAEAFF. Here the CDR3 DNA reads TGTGCCAGCAGCCCGATGGGACTTCGGGCTGAAGCTTTCTTT.

V usage is TRBV6-6 and J usage is TRBJ2-7, with TRBD1 identical over 7 bases. Germline assignment: CDR1 MNHNY and CDR2 SVGAGI (reference sequence). Trimming at V came to 7 bases and at J to 4 bases, leaving 4 bases not matched to a gene. The CDR3 covers 12 residues. CDR3 nucleotides: TGTGCCAGCACCCCGGACAGGTACGAGCAGTACTTC. Translated, it gives CASTPDRYEQYF.

The J gene is TRBJ2-2, the V gene TRBV5-4; D is unresolved. Trimming shortened V by 2 bases and J by 5 bases, and 4 bases separated the two germline ends. Germline CDR1 reads SGHNT; CDR2 reads YYREEE (reference sequence). The CDR3 runs 12 residues. Here the CDR3 DNA reads TGTGCCAGCAGCTTCGGGACCGGGGAGCTGTTTTTT. Amino acids: CASSFGTGELFF.